This TCR beta chain was sequenced for a study of PD-1 blockade in mismatch repair-deficient tumors. Study information: Enrolled about 2012-2016, patients had progressing, pretreated mismatch repair-deficient cancers of 12 to 13 types.

Using immunoSEQ multiplex PCR, the repertoire was profiled, and TCRdb retains in-frame clones only, with some absent. The sample lists roughly 16,000 clones; around 82% were seen once. The CDR3 totals 14 residues. The TCR-sequenced patients were a few responders to pembrolizumab. This chain links TRBV1 with TRBJ1-2. TRBV1 is flagged as a pseudogene. This sequence originates from an adult with mismatch repair-deficient cancer. Material: PBMCs, obtained 4 weeks after starting pembrolizumab. The CDR3 reads CTSSQDPLLYGYTF. The CDR3 DNA reads TGCACCAGCAGCCAAGATCCCTTACTCTATGGCTACACCTTC.